The clone carrying this TCR beta chain has just a few counts. Sequencing used immunoSEQ multiplex PCR; TCRdb keeps in-frame clones, though not all of them. The profile shows some 65,000 clones, about nine tenths of them singletons. CD4+ T cells from unexposed donors were obtained before the COVID-19 pandemic (2011-2018). This specimen belongs to a study of CD4 T cells in relation to SARS-CoV-2 and coronaviruses. The CDR3 spans 15 residues. Germline V gene lookup returns CDR1 WNHNN and CDR2 SYGVQD (reference sequence). The ends were cut back, 0 bases at V and 8 bases at J, with 14 bases in the middle. The sample was memory CD4+ T cells from PBMCs. The sequence was obtained from a human donor in good health. The V call is TRBV10-1, the J call TRBJ1-3, with D unresolved. The chain's CDR3 is CASSESPGRGDTIYF. DNA for the CDR3: TGCGCCAGCAGTGAGTCGCCAGGCCGGGGAGACACCATATATTTT.